This T cell receptor beta chain was observed in a study of OX40 agonist ivuxolimab in advanced cancers. On the study more broadly: The mean age was about 57 years, ranging from about 20 to 79, with 80% to 85% of participants male. Study-wide results and caveats: Average numbers of expanded clones were greater in CD8+ T cells than in CD4+. Partial responders receiving 0.1-3.0 mg/kg showed among the lowest clonal expansion.

CDR3 length equals 16 residues. Between the trimmed V and J ends, which lost 5 bases and 1 base, there was a span of 15 bases. CDR1 LNHNV and CDR2 YYDKDF come from the germline V gene (reference sequence). The table came from immunoSEQ multiplex PCR; TCRdb's copy has only in-frame clones and leaves some out. The sample shows about 69,000 clones, roughly 90% of them seen only once. As concerns this clone: Its antigen is unidentified.

Sequences were derived from CD4+ or CD8+ T cells sorted from blood, sampled in a trial of the OX40 agonist ivuxolimab. This receptor was obtained from an adult with an advanced solid tumor such as melanoma, head and neck, liver or kidney cancer. The rearrangement joins TRBV15 to TRBJ1-5, with no clear D. The CDR3 DNA reads as TGTGCCACCAGCGCATTCGGGCACCCGAGCAATCAGCCCCAGCATTTT. Amino acids: CATSAFGHPSNQPQHF.